This T cell receptor (beta chain) was captured by sequencing in a study of blood T cell repertoires in COVID-19. Study as a whole: The United States, Italy and Spain were the sources of the acute and convalescent COVID-19 samples. T cells, B-cell-depleted T cells, or PBMCs supplied cDNA or gDNA.

As originally analysed: Reference gene primer amplification in the assay estimated nucleated cell counts. Assay used: immunoSEQ multiplex PCR; TCRdb lists only in-frame clones, some missing. That table gives V, J and clone size, and the DNA gave D and trimming. The sample lists about 280,000 clones; about 90% were seen once. The sequenced sample was peripheral blood. The clonotype originates from a woman aged 50 to 60 who had recovered from COVID-19.

In nucleotides, the CDR3 is TGTGCCAGCATCCGGGAGGGGCTGGCTGAAGCTTTCTTT. Residues: CASIREGLAEAFF. The V and J genes are TRBV7-9 and TRBJ1-1; D perhaps matches TRBD1 (5 bases). Germline V lookup: CDR1 SEHNR, CDR2 FQNEAQ (reference sequence). Trimming removed 7 bases at V and 6 bases at J, with 15 bases between. The CDR3 consists of 13 residues.